The 25 T cell receptor beta chains below come from one sample, sequenced in a study of T cell repertoires in ileal Crohn's disease. Time point reported: inflamed ileum from the surgical specimen. The method was immunoSEQ multiplex PCR; TCRdb's version includes in-frame clones alone and lacks a portion of them. This table has roughly 8,600 clones, 65% to 90% appearing once. Sequenced input: ileal tissue. The receptors here all came from an adult with Crohn's disease.

This clone was detected only a few times. This chain connects TRBV28 to TRBJ1-5; D is undetermined. The V end was cut by 3 bases, the J end by 7 bases, with 16 bases between. This CDR3 spans 15 amino acids. The germline V gene has CDR1 MDHEN and CDR2 SYDVKM. The CDR3 spells CASSFATDLRQPQHF. CDR3 bases: TGTGCCAGCAGTTTTGCGACGGATCTCAGGCAGCCCCAGCATTTT.

V and J are TRBV29-1 and TRBJ2-7; D ambiguous. This CDR3 is 11 amino acids long. Trimming left V 4 bases short and J 3 bases short, with 7 bases between. Looked up from germline, CDR1 is SQVTM and CDR2 is ANQGSEA. The DNA for the CDR3 is TGCAGCGTTGGGCAGGACTACGAGCAGTACTTC. Its protein is CSVGQDYEQYF.

The rearrangement joins TRBV5-1 to TRBJ1-1; the D gene is possibly TRBD1 (5 bases). V shed 5 bases and J shed 3 bases, with 11 bases lying between them. CDR3 length: 13 amino acids. Germline-derived CDR1 and CDR2 are SGHRS and YFSETQ. For the CDR3, the DNA is TGCGCCAGCAGTGCGACGGGGGACACTGAAGCTTTCTTT. Its protein is CASSATGDTEAFF.

The V and J genes are TRBV5-5 and TRBJ1-5; 9 nucleotides agree with TRBD1. V was pared by 2 bases and J by 6 bases, with 9 bases of the junction left unmatched. CDR3 length: 16 amino acids. Germline assignment: CDR1 SGHKS and CDR2 YYEKEE (reference sequence). CDR3 loop: CASSFTPGQGGQPQHF. CDR3 bases: TGTGCCAGCAGCTTTACCCCGGGACAGGGAGGTCAGCCCCAGCATTTT.

This clone was seen once. This chain joins TRBV28 and TRBJ1-2; TRBD1 might be the D (5 bases). Germline-derived CDR1 and CDR2 are MDHEN and SYDVKM. This CDR3 spans 16 amino acids. V was clipped by 6 bases and J by 1 base, with 18 bases between them. DNA for the CDR3: TGTGCCAGCAGAAGTGGGGCCGAATACCTTAACTATGGCTACACCTTC. It codes for CASRSGAEYLNYGYTF.

In this sample, this clone turned up once. This chain uses TRBV18 with TRBJ1-1, with a possible D match to TRBD1 (5 bases). This CDR3 spans 15 amino acids. Germline lookup yields CDR1 KGHSH and CDR2 LQKENI. V gave up 3 bases and J gave up 7 bases, with 18 bases separating them. The CDR3 is CASSPEYFGGVEAFF. The CDR3 DNA is TGTGCCAGCTCACCTGAATATTTCGGGGGGGTTGAAGCTTTCTTT.

The rearrangement uses TRBV10-3 and TRBJ1-1; D is perhaps TRBD1 (6 bases). Germline CDR1 reads ENHRY; CDR2 reads SYGVKD. The CDR3 runs 15 residues. V was shortened by 6 bases and J by 5 bases, with 19 bases between the two germline ends. The CDR3 loop reads CAISGPNRVGTEAFF. CDR3 nucleotides: TGTGCCATCAGCGGACCAAACAGGGTAGGGACTGAAGCTTTCTTT.

This clone was detected a few times. The chain uses TRBV6-1 and TRBJ1-5, with TRBD1 identical over 8 bases. Germline lookup yields CDR1 MNHNS and CDR2 SASEGT. V shed 4 bases and J 4 bases; nucleotides not matched to a gene: 6. CDR3 length: 15 amino acids. The DNA of the CDR3 is TGTGCCAGCAGTGCAGGACAGGGAATGAATCAGCCCCAGCATTTT. This encodes CASSAGQGMNQPQHF.

The rearrangement joins TRBV28 to TRBJ1-4, with D possibly TRBD1 on 5 matching bases. The CDR3 covers 13 residues. The germline V and J ends were trimmed by 5 bases and 13 bases, with 17 bases remaining between them. Germline CDR1 reads MDHEN; CDR2 reads SYDVKM. In DNA, the CDR3 is TGTGCCAGCAGTCCAACCGACAGAGGCCTACTGTTTTTT. Its protein product is CASSPTDRGLLFF.

This clone appeared a single time. CDR3 in DNA: TGTGCCAGTAGGAGGGCCAGCAGCTCTGGAAACACCATATATTTT. Translating gives CASRRASSSGNTIYF. The J gene is TRBJ1-3, the V gene TRBV19; D unclear. Trimming pared 6 bases from V and 0 bases from J, leaving 12 bases between. The CDR3 is 15 amino acids. Germline V gene data show CDR1 as LNHDA and CDR2 as SQIVND (reference sequence).

V and J are TRBV7-3 and TRBJ2-7; possibly TRBD1 or TRBD2 for D (6 bases each). With 5 bases removed from V and 7 bases from J, the gap between germline ends came to 15 bases. The CDR3 sequence is 13 residues long. Germline CDR1 SGHTA, CDR2 FQGTGA. The CDR3 DNA is TGTGCCAGCAGCCCCCGCGAGGGGGGTGAGCAGTACTTC. Amino acids: CASSPREGGEQYF.

The chain combines TRBV5-1 with TRBJ2-7; TRBD1 might be the D (6 bases). The V end lost 3 bases, the J end lost 0 bases, and 16 bases lay between the germline ends. Per the germline V gene, CDR1 is SGHRS and CDR2 is YFSETQ. The length of the CDR3 is 16 residues. The CDR3 protein is CASSSAPGQSSYEQYF. The CDR3 DNA reads TGCGCCAGCAGCTCCGCCCCGGGACAAAGCTCCTACGAGCAGTACTTC.

There are a few counts of this clone. This chain connects TRBV5-1 to TRBJ1-3, with a possible D match to TRBD1 (5 bases). The germline CDR1 and CDR2 sequences are SGHRS and YFSETQ. This CDR3 is built from 16 residues. V lost 0 bases and J 1 base, leaving 11 bases between the germline ends. This chain's CDR3 is CASSLGQTASGNTIYF. The CDR3 DNA reads TGCGCCAGCAGCTTGGGGCAGACAGCTTCTGGAAACACCATATATTTT. Full variable domain (outside the CDR3, taken from reference TRBV5-1 and TRBJ1-3): KAGVTQTPRYLIKTRGQQVTLSCSPISGHRSVSWYQQTPGQGLQFLFEYFSETQRNKGNFPGRFSGRQFSNSRSEMNVSTLELGDSALYLCASSLGQTASGNTIYFGEGSWLTVV.

This clone has a handful of counts. The chain is built from TRBV2 and TRBJ1-5; no clear D gene. This CDR3 region has 13 residues. The ends were cut back, 3 bases at V and 5 bases at J, with 8 bases in the middle. Germline CDR1 and CDR2: SNHLY and FYNNEI. The CDR3 DNA is TGTGCCAGCAGTGAGAACGGGGATCAGCCCCAGCATTTT. The encoded protein is CASSENGDQPQHF.

This sequence joins TRBV7-2 and TRBJ1-1; D call uncertain. The CDR3 loop spans 14 amino acids. V lost 1 base and J 4 bases, leaving 10 bases between the germline ends. Germline-derived CDR1 and CDR2 are SGHTA and FQGNSA. The CDR3 spells CASSLEEGSTEAFF. CDR3 coding DNA: TGTGCCAGCAGCTTAGAGGAGGGTAGCACTGAAGCTTTCTTT.

This clone showed up just once. The V call is TRBV19, the J call TRBJ1-1; D not resolved. Germline-derived CDR1 and CDR2 are LNHDA and SQIVND (reference sequence). CDR3 length: 13 residues. The V end lost 5 bases, the J end lost 3 bases, and 10 bases lay between the germline ends. The CDR3 protein is CASSWFRDTEAFF. The CDR3 DNA is TGTGCCAGTAGTTGGTTTAGGGACACTGAAGCTTTCTTT.

This clone was found once. CDR3 sequence: CASRQTDRHSYEQYF. CDR3 DNA: TGCGCCAGCAGACAGACAGACAGGCACTCCTACGAGCAGTACTTC. The chain employs TRBV4-1 and TRBJ2-7, with D possibly TRBD1 on 6 matching bases. V was clipped by 6 bases and J by 0 bases, with 15 bases between them. CDR1 MGHRA and CDR2 YSYEKL come from the germline V gene. The CDR3 length is 15 residues.

The chain recombines TRBV7-6 with TRBJ1-1, with 7 bases that match TRBD1. The CDR3 contains 13 residues. The V gene's germline CDR1 is SGHVS and CDR2 FNYEAQ. V lost 5 bases to trimming and J lost 3 bases; unmatched junction nucleotides: 3. The CDR3 loop is CASSPQGYTEAFF. The CDR3 nucleotides read TGTGCCAGCAGCCCACAGGGGTACACTGAAGCTTTCTTT.

This clone was seen only a few times. The CDR3 protein is CSVAEGSGGREQFF. CDR3 DNA sequence: TGCAGCGTTGCGGAAGGTTCAGGGGGGCGAGAGCAGTTCTTC. The V gene is TRBV29-1, the J gene TRBJ2-1, with D possibly being TRBD1 (7 bases). Trimming pared 4 bases from V and 10 bases from J, leaving 20 bases between. This CDR3 spans 14 amino acids. From germline, CDR1 is SQVTM and CDR2 ANQGSEA.

The chain is built from TRBV28 and TRBJ2-7, with D perhaps assigned TRBD1 or TRBD2 (5 bases each). The V and J ends lost 8 bases and 5 bases respectively, with 22 bases between them. Germline CDR1 is MDHEN and CDR2 is SYDVKM. This CDR3 has 15 residues. CDR3 DNA sequence: TGTGCCAGCGCCGTTGTCGGGGACCTACTGCACGAGCAGTACTTC. This codes for CASAVVGDLLHEQYF.

The chain carries TRBV6-5 and TRBJ1-1; TRBD1 aligns across 7 bases. CDR1 is MNHEY, CDR2 SVGAGI, per germline. V trimming: 7 bases; J trimming: 0 bases; junction bases outside the gene matches: 5. The CDR3 extends over 14 amino acids. CDR3 coding DNA: TGTGCCAGCACCCGACAGGGTATGAACACTGAAGCTTTCTTT. It is translated as CASTRQGMNTEAFF.

V usage is TRBV5-1 and J usage is TRBJ2-7; 11 nucleotides align to TRBD2. Germline CDR1 and CDR2: SGHRS and YFSETQ. The CDR3 runs 15 residues. Trimming took 3 bases from V and 4 from J; bases not matched to a gene: 6. The CDR3: CASSSYSGGVYEQYF. CDR3 nucleotides: TGCGCCAGCAGCTCTTATAGCGGGGGGGTTTACGAGCAGTACTTC.

This chain connects TRBV21-1 to TRBJ1-1. TRBV21-1 counts as a pseudogene. The CDR3 spans 14 residues. The CDR3 loop reads CASSKLDVRTEAFF. CDR3 coding DNA: TGTGCCAGCAGCAAATTGGACGTGAGGACTGAAGCTTTCTTT.

This clone was found once. This chain connects TRBV6-4 to TRBJ2-3; D may be TRBD1 or TRBD2 (5 bases each). From germline, CDR1 is MRHNA and CDR2 SNTAGT. The ends were cut back, 2 bases at V and 7 bases at J, with 16 bases in the middle. This CDR3 has 15 amino acids. The CDR3 DNA reads as TGTGCCAGCAGTGACGGGATCCGGGACCTAAATACGCAGTATTTT. It yields the protein CASSDGIRDLNTQYF.

This rearrangement joins TRBV2 to TRBJ1-3; TRBD1 might be the D (5 bases). The germline V and J ends were trimmed by 6 bases and 0 bases, with 6 bases remaining between them. Germline V gene lookup returns CDR1 SNHLY and CDR2 FYNNEI. CDR3 length: 13 residues. The CDR3 DNA reads TGTGCCAGCAGGGACACCTCTGGAAACACCATATATTTT. Its translation: CASRDTSGNTIYF.